Included here is one TCR beta chain sequence, with context. Original processing methods: Using reference gene primer amplification, nucleated cell counts were estimated. Assay: immunoSEQ multiplex PCR; the TCRdb copy retains only in-frame clones and omits some. That table gives V, J and clone size, and the DNA gave D and trimming. The table has about 200,000 clones, approximately 92% seen once. CDR3 length: 12 residues. With 10 bases clipped from V and 3 bases from J, the junction kept 0 bases outside the gene matches. CDR1 MDHEN and CDR2 SYDVKM come from the germline V gene. The sample is drawn from a study of blood T cell repertoires in COVID-19. The overall study: Collection of acute and convalescent COVID-19 samples took place in the United States, Italy and Spain. Sources were T cells, B-cell-depleted T cells, or PBMCs; the material itself was cDNA or gDNA.

The chain is built from TRBV28 and TRBJ2-1, with 10 bases fitting TRBD2. The sample comprised peripheral blood. The source is a man aged 50 to 60 with acute or convalescent COVID-19. The CDR3 DNA is TGTGCCACTAGCGGGAGCTACAATGAGCAGTTCTTC. The encoded protein is CATSGSYNEQFF.